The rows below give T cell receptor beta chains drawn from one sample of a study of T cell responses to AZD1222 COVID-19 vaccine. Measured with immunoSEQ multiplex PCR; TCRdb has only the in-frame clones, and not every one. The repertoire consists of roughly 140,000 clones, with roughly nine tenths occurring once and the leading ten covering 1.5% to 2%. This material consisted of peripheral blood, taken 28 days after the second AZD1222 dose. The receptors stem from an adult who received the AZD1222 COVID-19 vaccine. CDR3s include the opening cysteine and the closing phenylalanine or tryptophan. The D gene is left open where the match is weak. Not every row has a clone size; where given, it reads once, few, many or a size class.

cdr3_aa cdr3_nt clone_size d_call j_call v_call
CASSPIRGGGETQYF TGTGCCAGCAGCCCTATCCGGGGGGGCGGGGAGACCCAGTACTTC NA TRBD2 TRBJ2-5 TRBV7-9
CAWSVRARQSSYNEQFF TGTGCCTGGAGTGTTCGGGCCCGACAGAGCTCCTACAATGAGCAGTTCTTC NA NA TRBJ2-1 TRBV30
CASSLWTGYGYTF TGTGCCAGCAGTTTATGGACAGGGTACGGCTACACCTTC NA TRBD1 TRBJ1-2 TRBV12-3/TRBV12-4
CASSVEPLAPGNEQFF TGTGCCAGCAGCGTAGAACCTCTAGCACCGGGGAATGAGCAGTTCTTC NA NA TRBJ2-1 TRBV9
CASSRGGTEPQHF TGTGCCAGCAGCCGCGGAGGGACGGAACCCCAGCATTTT NA NA TRBJ1-5 TRBV5-4
CASSLGGASGRGEQYF TGTGCCAGCAGCCTCGGGGGGGCTAGCGGGAGGGGAGAGCAGTACTTC NA TRBD2 TRBJ2-7 TRBV28
CASTIIQGTGNTIYF TGTGCCAGCACCATAATACAGGGAACTGGAAACACCATATATTTT once NA TRBJ1-3 TRBV6-5
CASSYGGNTEAFF TGTGCCAGCAGTTACGGGGGGAACACTGAAGCTTTCTTT NA NA TRBJ1-1 TRBV6-6
CASSIVVGSYRNNEQFF TGTGCCAGTAGTATCGTCGTTGGTAGTTATAGGAACAATGAGCAGTTCTTC NA NA TRBJ2-1 TRBV19
CASSSFAGGRRDQPQHF TGTGCCAGCAGTTCCTTCGCGGGGGGGCGTAGGGATCAGCCCCAGCATTTT NA NA TRBJ1-5 TRBV6-2/TRBV6-3
CASSYWTGSPHPEAFF TGTGCCAGCAGTTACTGGACAGGATCCCCGCATCCTGAAGCTTTCTTT NA TRBD1 TRBJ1-1 TRBV6-6
CASRASGGYQETQYF TGCGCCAGCAGAGCTAGCGGGGGGTACCAAGAGACCCAGTACTTC once TRBD2 TRBJ2-5 TRBV10-2
CASSNEGTAFYGYTF TGTGCCAGTAGTAATGAGGGGACGGCCTTCTATGGCTACACCTTC NA NA TRBJ1-2 TRBV19
CASSQAGLVGGLSTDTQYF TGTGCCAGCAGCCAGGCGGGACTAGTAGGGGGGCTGAGCACAGATACGCAGTATTTT NA TRBD2 TRBJ2-3 TRBV3-1/TRBV3-2
CASANRGILTDTQYF TGTGCCAGCGCGAACCGGGGGATCCTCACAGATACGCAGTATTTT NA NA TRBJ2-3 TRBV6-5
CASSSLGVGDGYTF TGTGCCAGCAGCTCCCTTGGGGTAGGGGATGGCTACACCTTC NA NA TRBJ1-2 TRBV28
CASSPDRTLNTEAFF TGTGCCAGCAGCCCGGACAGGACATTGAACACTGAAGCTTTCTTT NA TRBD1 TRBJ1-1 TRBV2